Each of the 3 T cell receptor beta chains below was sequenced from the same sample in a study of T cells expressing NK-cell markers. TCRdb processed the 5' RACE reads again and assigns one entry to each CDR3 protein, with no DNA. The data include 300,000 to 500,000 distinct CDR3 sequences; the top ten clones carry roughly 10%. Material for sequencing was blood T cells: a sorted CD56 or NKG2C T cell subset, CD4+ or CD8+ T cells, or bulk PBMC T cells (not recorded which). These receptor sequences come from a woman aged 45-59 years in good health.

V is TRBV7-8 and J is TRBJ1-4. Germline V gene data show CDR1 as SGHVS and CDR2 as FQNEAQ. This CDR3 is built from 15 residues. The CDR3 here is CASSLGGRDWEKLFF.

V and J are TRBV2 and TRBJ2-5; TCRdb proposes TRBD1, but this gene call is untestable without DNA. Germline CDR1 SNHLY, CDR2 FYNNEI. CDR3 length: 15 amino acids. CDR3: CASSEGGGPQETQYF.

The chain couples TRBV5-5 to TRBJ1-1. Per the germline V gene, CDR1 is SGHKS and CDR2 is YYEKEE (reference sequence). The CDR3 consists of 13 residues. CDR3: CASSLLLNTEAFF.